The rows below give T cell receptor delta chains drawn from one sample of a study of Vδ1+ human thymocytes. TCRdb reprocessed the multiplex PCR reads through CATT. The sample holds 24,000 or so delta-chain clones; approximately 30% are singletons and the top ten take approximately 1.4%. The sample was Vdelta1+ gamma-delta thymocytes from the thymus. These receptors were obtained from a boy younger than two who had congenital heart surgery. The CDR3 runs from the conserved cysteine through the conserved F or W. A D gene is named only where the DNA matches it firmly. The size entry is marked missing in some rows and otherwise reads once, few, many or a size class.

D gene	V gene	clone size	J gene	CDR3 protein	CDR3 DNA
TRDD3	TRDV1	few	TRDJ1	CATAVLGPSYTDKLIF	TGTGCTACTGCAGTACTGGGGCCATCGTACACCGATAAACTCATCTTT
-	TRDV1	-	TRDJ1	CALEWWGTDKLIF	TGTGCTCTTGAATGGTGGGGGACCGATAAACTCATCTTT
-	TRDV1	medium-sized	TRDJ1	CALGDGVDKLIF	TGTGCTCTTGGGGACGGAGTGGATAAACTCATCTTT
TRDD3	TRDV1	few	TRDJ1	CALGEWAPRTGVHDKLIF	TGTGCTCTTGGGGAATGGGCGCCTCGTACTGGGGTTCACGATAAACTCATCTTT
TRDD3	TRDV1	-	TRDJ1	CALGRHQCPALPKTLGGESFHTDKLIF	TGTGCTCTTGGACGTCATCAGTGCCCTGCCTTACCGAAGACCCTGGGGGGCGAATCGTTTCACACCGATAAACTCATCTTT
TRDD2	TRDV1	-	TRDJ1	CALGERVFLRQYTDKLIF	TGTGCTCTTGGGGAACGCGTCTTCCTACGACAGTACACCGATAAACTCATCTTT
-	TRDV1	-	TRDJ1	CALGVPTKVLGAPYTDKLIF	TGTGCTCTTGGGGTTCCTACGAAGGTACTGGGGGCCCCGTACACCGATAAACTCATCTTT
TRDD3	TRDV1	-	TRDJ1	CALGLTRGFLHWGTPLDKLIF	TGTGCTCTTGGCCTAACCCGAGGCTTCTTACACTGGGGGACCCCCTTGGATAAACTCATCTTT
-	TRDV1	-	TRDJ1	CALGDKYWESLYTDKLIF	TGTGCTCTTGGGGACAAATACTGGGAGAGCCTGTACACCGATAAACTCATCTTT
TRDD3	TRDV1	once	TRDJ1	CALGDPRCGIRDKLIF	TGTGCTCTTGGGGACCCCCGCTGTGGGATACGTGATAAACTCATCTTT
TRDD3	TRDV1	few	TRDJ1	CALGELGHPTPWGIPYTDKLIF	TGTGCTCTTGGGGAACTGGGGCATCCTACGCCCTGGGGGATACCGTACACCGATAAACTCATCTTT
-	TRDV1	few	TRDJ1	CALGELTHMVGGYTDKLIF	TGTGCTCTTGGGGAACTAACACACATGGTCGGGGGGTACACCGATAAACTCATCTTT
TRDD3	TRDV1	few	TRDJ1	CALGESSYWGIRTDKLIF	TGTGCTCTTGGGGAATCTTCCTACTGGGGGATACGCACCGATAAACTCATCTTT
TRDD3	TRDV1	few	TRDJ1	CALGTTRGWGIRVSPTDKLIF	TGTGCTCTTGGGACGACTAGGGGCTGGGGGATACGCGTATCCCCCACCGATAAACTCATCTTT
TRDD3	TRDV1	-	TRDJ1	CALGDNGGYATYTDKLIF	TGTGCTCTTGGGGATAACGGGGGATACGCTACCTACACCGATAAACTCATCTTT
-	TRDV1	few	TRDJ1	CALGEQSPYTDKLIF	TGTGCTCTTGGGGAACAATCCCCTTACACCGATAAACTCATCTTT
TRDD3	TRDV1	few	TRDJ1	CALGEPMGISTDKLIF	TGTGCTCTTGGGGAGCCAATGGGGATAAGCACCGATAAACTCATCTTT
TRDD3	TRDV2	medium-sized	TRDJ1	CACDPRLGVTDKLIF	TGTGCCTGTGACCCCCGACTGGGGGTCACCGATAAACTCATCTTT
TRDD3	TRDV1	few	TRDJ1	CALGEPPSPYWGILGEADKLIF	TGTGCTCTTGGGGAACCCCCTTCCCCTTACTGGGGGATACTAGGGGAGGCCGATAAACTCATCTTT
-	TRDV1	few	TRDJ1	CALGERPLLSSKLIF	TGTGCTCTTGGGGAACGACCATTACTGAGCTCCAAACTCATCTTT
-	TRDV1	-	TRDJ1	CALGEPLTWGTYTDKLIF	TGTGCTCTTGGGGAACCCCTGACCTGGGGTACGTACACCGATAAACTCATCTTT
TRDD3	TRDV1	-	TRDJ1	CALGESLLEAAGGLYTDKLIF	TGTGCTCTTGGGGAAAGCCTGCTTGAAGCGGCTGGGGGCCTATACACCGATAAACTCATCTTT
TRDD3	TRDV1	-	TRDJ1	CALGELRGGDPTPYPLGDRHTDKLIF	TGTGCTCTTGGGGAACTAAGGGGAGGGGACCCAACACCATACCCACTGGGGGATCGCCACACCGATAAACTCATCTTT
-	TRDV1	-	TRDJ1	CALGELGDSWADKLIF	TGTGCTCTTGGGGAACTCGGGGACTCCTGGGCCGATAAACTCATCTTT
TRDD3	TRDV1	-	TRDJ1	CALGESESGGWFTYTDKLIF	TGTGCTCTTGGGGAAAGCGAGAGCGGGGGATGGTTCACCTACACCGATAAACTCATCTTT
TRDD3	TRDV1	-	TRDJ1	CALGSPLLSQGWGIPGRSYTDKLIF	TGTGCTCTTGGGAGTCCCTTGCTTTCGCAGGGGTGGGGGATACCGGGGCGCTCGTACACCGATAAACTCATCTTT
-	TRDV1	-	TRDJ2	CALLRLLWGLTAQLFF	TGTGCTCTACTGAGACTTCTATGGGGTTTGACAGCACAACTCTTCTTT
TRDD3	TRDV1	-	TRDJ1	CALGDPYWGKPKSVSDFDKLIF	TGTGCTCTTGGGGACCCTTACTGGGGGAAACCCAAATCGGTCTCCGACTTCGATAAACTCATCTTT
TRDD3	TRDV1	-	TRDJ1	CALGEPKGDTRGTDKLIF	TGTGCTCTTGGGGAACCTAAGGGGGATACGCGGGGGACCGATAAACTCATCTTT
-	TRDV1	few	TRDJ1	CALGESVRGRGGLVYTDKLIF	TGTGCTCTTGGGGAATCCGTCCGAGGTCGGGGGGGGCTGGTGTACACCGATAAACTCATCTTT
-	TRDV1	few	TRDJ1	CALGAYLGRVHKLIF	TGTGCTCTTGGGGCCTACCTGGGGCGGGTGCATAAACTCATCTTT
TRDD3	TRDV1	-	TRDJ1	CALGESHRSVLGDTAYTDKLIF	TGTGCTCTTGGGGAATCCCACCGTTCTGTACTGGGGGATACTGCGTACACCGATAAACTCATCTTT
-	TRDV1	-	TRDJ1	CALGELTGGAGPDKLIF	TGTGCTCTTGGGGAACTGACGGGGGGCGCTGGCCCCGATAAACTCATCTTT
-	TRDV1	medium-sized	TRDJ1	CALGERASRPYTDKLIF	TGTGCTCTTGGGGAACGCGCTAGTAGACCGTACACCGATAAACTCATCTTT
TRDD3	TRDV1	few	TRDJ1	CALGTSPWGIGPDKLIF	TGTGCTCTTGGGACCTCACCCTGGGGGATTGGGCCCGATAAACTCATCTTT
-	TRDV1	few	TRDJ1	CAYYREDLGGLPRYTDKLIF	TGTGCCTATTACCGGGAGGATCTAGGGGGACTCCCCAGGTACACCGATAAACTCATCTTT
-	TRDV1	few	TRDJ1	CALGEPTYFNTDKPIF	TGTGCTCTTGGGGAACCCACCTACTTTAACACCGATAAACCCATCTTT
-	TRDV1	few	TRDJ1	CALGAHRGPYQPVDTDKLIF	TGTGCTCTTGGGGCCCACCGGGGTCCTTACCAACCGGTGGACACCGATAAACTCATCTTT
-	TRDV1	few	TRDJ1	CALGESRPTLLGIPRRSKLIF	TGTGCTCTTGGGGAATCTCGCCCTACGCTACTGGGTATTCCGCGAAGGTCGAAACTCATCTTT
TRDD3	TRDV1	-	TRDJ1	CALGGFFSPHLLGDPRTKLIF	TGTGCTCTTGGGGGATTCTTTTCCCCTCACCTACTGGGGGATCCGCGCACGAAACTCATCTTT
-	TRDV1	few	TRDJ1	CALGGPDLPQRRYWDYTDKLIF	TGTGCTCTTGGGGGACCGGACCTCCCGCAGAGGAGATACTGGGATTACACCGATAAACTCATCTTT
-	TRDV1	-	TRDJ1	CALGELARTDKLIF	TGTGCTCTTGGGGAACTAGCGAGGACCGATAAACTCATCTTT
-	TRDV1	-	TRDJ1	CALGELGGPYTDKLIF	TGTGCTCTTGGGGAACTCGGGGGCCCGTACACCGATAAACTCATCTTT
TRDD3	TRDV1	-	TRDJ1	CALGNALLGGGGYHTDELIF	TGTGCTCTTGGGAACGCGCTCCTCGGGGGTGGGGGATACCACACCGATGAACTCATCTTT
-	TRDV1	-	TRDJ1	CALGELITGPSYELGELKGDKLIF	TGTGCTCTTGGGGAACTAATAACTGGGCCTTCCTATGAACTGGGGGAGTTAAAGGGCGATAAACTCATCTTT